This TCR beta chain was observed in a study of vaccination and CD4 T cells after COVID-19. Study overall: The authors gave control cultures a CEFX pool, an HIV-1 Nef pool, or no peptide.

The length of the CDR3 is 14 residues. V was shortened by 5 bases and J by 5 bases, with 16 bases between the two germline ends. Described treatment: roughly nine-day PBMC culture with coronavirus spike peptide pools or control peptides (ViraFEST assay). Ahead of the COVID-19 pandemic (2011-2018), the CD4+ T cells of the unexposed donor were collected. The Oncomine TCR Beta short-read assay generated sequence data from the DNA of cultured CD4+ T cells. TCRdb analysed the PCR reads with MiXCR anew, one entry per CDR3 protein. This sample has about 4,000 distinct CDR3 sequences, with around two thirds found just once. On this clonotype itself: What it recognizes is unknown.

The clonotype was recovered from a human donor in good health. The sequenced sample consisted of CD4+ T cells from blood, cultured in vitro. The gene calls are TRBV12-3 or TRBV12-4 and TRBJ2-7; the D gene is possibly TRBD2 (6 bases). The CDR3 nucleotides read TGTGCCAGCAGTCCCCCGTCGGGGGACCACGAGCAGTACTTC. This gives the protein CASSPPSGDHEQYF.